This is a list of T cell receptor beta chains from one sample in a study of shared clonotypes between healthy human individuals. Profiled with immunoSEQ multiplex PCR; TCRdb holds only in-frame clones, not every one. The repertoire consists of more than 200,000 clones, with 65% to 70% occurring once and the leading ten covering roughly 11%. The specimen was memory CD4+ T cells sorted from blood. These TCRs come from a man younger than 45 in good health. The CDR3 runs from the conserved cysteine through the conserved F or W. Expanded clones are given a class, and other clones once, few, many or no size at all.

j_call: TRBJ2-7
clone_size: once
v_call: TRBV6-1
cdr3_aa: CASRRSWDGYEQYF

j_call: TRBJ1-1
clone_size: -
v_call: TRBV11-2
cdr3_aa: CASSLVEGAVTEAFF

j_call: TRBJ2-1
clone_size: -
v_call: TRBV15
cdr3_aa: CATSGRVGTSGGHEQFF

j_call: TRBJ2-1
clone_size: once
v_call: TRBV4-2
cdr3_aa: CASSQDSRRTGGVLNEQFF

j_call: TRBJ2-1
clone_size: -
v_call: TRBV7-9
cdr3_aa: CASSLERYNEQFF

j_call: TRBJ2-7
clone_size: -
v_call: TRBV5-5
cdr3_aa: CASSLQVGQFYYEQYF

j_call: TRBJ1-1
clone_size: -
v_call: TRBV6-5
cdr3_aa: CASSLHLINTEAFF

j_call: TRBJ2-1
clone_size: -
v_call: TRBV4-1
cdr3_aa: CASSGKPGLAGGLSNEQFF

j_call: TRBJ2-7
clone_size: -
v_call: TRBV19
cdr3_aa: CASSNDGRPYEQYF

j_call: TRBJ2-5
clone_size: -
v_call: TRBV7-3
cdr3_aa: CASSLGPNQETQYF

j_call: TRBJ2-5
clone_size: -
v_call: TRBV10-3
cdr3_aa: CAISAQGVKETQYF

j_call: TRBJ2-5
clone_size: -
v_call: TRBV27
cdr3_aa: CASSLMKGGIQETQYF

j_call: TRBJ2-1
clone_size: once
v_call: TRBV29-1
cdr3_aa: CSVPREVYNEQFF

j_call: TRBJ2-1
clone_size: -
v_call: TRBV23-1
cdr3_aa: CASSPQGDYNEQFF

j_call: TRBJ2-5
clone_size: -
v_call: TRBV5-4
cdr3_aa: CASSTDRGETQYF

j_call: TRBJ2-1
clone_size: -
v_call: TRBV7-9
cdr3_aa: CASSLWLAGAYNEQFF

j_call: TRBJ1-5
clone_size: few
v_call: TRBV7-8
cdr3_aa: CASSLQGNQPQHF

j_call: TRBJ2-1
clone_size: -
v_call: TRBV7-2
cdr3_aa: CASSLLGGSGNEQFF

j_call: TRBJ2-2
clone_size: -
v_call: TRBV14
cdr3_aa: CASSQDEAGTNTGELFF

j_call: TRBJ2-7
clone_size: -
v_call: TRBV28
cdr3_aa: CASSFTPAWTISSYEQYF

j_call: TRBJ1-5
clone_size: -
v_call: TRBV7-6
cdr3_aa: CASSPGPTQNQPQHF

j_call: TRBJ2-7
clone_size: -
v_call: TRBV11-2
cdr3_aa: CASSLDSASYEQYF

j_call: TRBJ2-3
clone_size: -
v_call: TRBV27
cdr3_aa: CASSRKWGTDTQYF

j_call: TRBJ2-6
clone_size: -
v_call: TRBV28
cdr3_aa: CASRTVGVGANVLTF

j_call: TRBJ1-4
clone_size: -
v_call: TRBV5-1
cdr3_aa: CASSSDPGQRNEKLFF

j_call: TRBJ2-1
clone_size: many
v_call: TRBV10-1
cdr3_aa: CASSNPQTEQFF

j_call: TRBJ1-1
clone_size: -
v_call: TRBV11-1
cdr3_aa: CATADSRGTMNTEAFF

j_call: TRBJ2-3
clone_size: -
v_call: TRBV2
cdr3_aa: CASRIGLADPTDTQYF

j_call: TRBJ1-4
clone_size: -
v_call: TRBV28
cdr3_aa: CASSYMTGGREKLFF

j_call: TRBJ2-3
clone_size: few
v_call: TRBV5-1
cdr3_aa: CASSSSDTQYF

j_call: TRBJ2-2
clone_size: -
v_call: TRBV6-1
cdr3_aa: CASTDRYTGELFF

j_call: TRBJ2-3
clone_size: -
v_call: TRBV7-3
cdr3_aa: CASSLTGTSKGDTQYF

j_call: TRBJ1-1
clone_size: -
v_call: TRBV10-3
cdr3_aa: CAIQGELNTEAFF

j_call: TRBJ1-5
clone_size: -
v_call: TRBV7-8
cdr3_aa: CASSLRSIQGGSGQPQHF

j_call: TRBJ2-3
clone_size: -
v_call: TRBV28
cdr3_aa: CASSLILAGLADTQYF

j_call: TRBJ1-2
clone_size: few
v_call: TRBV7-6
cdr3_aa: CASSLDPGFGYTF

j_call: TRBJ2-6
clone_size: -
v_call: TRBV12-5
cdr3_aa: CASGSRSAGQSRANVLTF

j_call: TRBJ2-1
clone_size: many
v_call: TRBV9
cdr3_aa: CASSVANSGLQFF